The clone carrying this T cell receptor (beta chain) was observed at least ten times. TCRdb redid the calling of the PCR reads with MiXCR, one entry per CDR3 protein. The repertoire includes about 500,000 distinct CDR3 sequences, roughly 26% of them detected once, and around 0.79% sits in the top ten. This specimen belongs to a study of molecular identifiers for immune sequencing clone quantification. Naive CD8 T cells underwent sorting with the CD8+CD4-CCR7+CD45RA+ definition. This CDR3 is built from 13 residues. V was cut by 5 bases and J by 8 bases, with 15 bases left in between. Germline CDR1 LGHNA, CDR2 YSLEER.

The V and J genes are TRBV4-3 and TRBJ1-1; D remains ambiguous. Sequencing input: naive CD8+ T cells from blood, with Jurkat cell RNA spiked in. Stated subset: FACS-sorted CD8+CD4-CCR7+CD45RA+ naive T cells. The TCR comes from a human donor in good health. Some libraries in this study had Jurkat cell RNA spiked in. The CDR3 coding sequence is TGCGCCAGCAGCTCAAAGGTGGTAGGAGAAGCTTTCTTT. It encodes CASSSKVVGEAFF.